A few counts support the clone carrying this T cell receptor beta chain. Its antigen is not known. Trimming removed 7 bases from V and 4 bases from J; junction bases left unmatched: 5. This CDR3 spans 13 amino acids. The germline V gene encodes CDR1 SGHRS and CDR2 YFSETQ. This sample was taken from a study of cytomegalovirus exposure and HLA in healthy donors. PCR used 60 Vbeta primers and 13 Jbeta primers. Produced via immunoSEQ multiplex PCR; TCRdb's table is partial and in-frame only. The data contain some 95,000 clones, 78% of them singletons. The study's findings and limits: A later analysis reported that several of the most significant clusters appeared to be linked to common viral pathogens, among them Epstein-Barr virus.

The sample comprised PBMCs. The V and J genes are TRBV5-1 and TRBJ2-7; 10 positions match TRBD1. The TCR was taken from a woman between 40 and 50 years old in good health and CMV-seropositive. The CDR3 DNA sequence: TGCGCCAGCTTCCGGGACAGGGGATACGAGCAGTACTTC. Its translation: CASFRDRGYEQYF.